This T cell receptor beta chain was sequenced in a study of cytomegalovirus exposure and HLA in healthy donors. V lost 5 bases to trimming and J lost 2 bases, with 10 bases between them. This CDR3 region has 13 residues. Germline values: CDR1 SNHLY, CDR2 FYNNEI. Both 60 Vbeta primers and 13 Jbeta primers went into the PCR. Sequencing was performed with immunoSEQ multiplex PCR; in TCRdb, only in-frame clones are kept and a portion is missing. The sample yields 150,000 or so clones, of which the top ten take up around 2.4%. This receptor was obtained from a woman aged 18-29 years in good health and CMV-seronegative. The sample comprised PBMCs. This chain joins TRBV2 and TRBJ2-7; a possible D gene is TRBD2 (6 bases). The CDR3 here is CASSLTSTYEQYF. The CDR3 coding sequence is TGTGCCAGCAGTCTTACTAGCACCTACGAGCAGTACTTC.